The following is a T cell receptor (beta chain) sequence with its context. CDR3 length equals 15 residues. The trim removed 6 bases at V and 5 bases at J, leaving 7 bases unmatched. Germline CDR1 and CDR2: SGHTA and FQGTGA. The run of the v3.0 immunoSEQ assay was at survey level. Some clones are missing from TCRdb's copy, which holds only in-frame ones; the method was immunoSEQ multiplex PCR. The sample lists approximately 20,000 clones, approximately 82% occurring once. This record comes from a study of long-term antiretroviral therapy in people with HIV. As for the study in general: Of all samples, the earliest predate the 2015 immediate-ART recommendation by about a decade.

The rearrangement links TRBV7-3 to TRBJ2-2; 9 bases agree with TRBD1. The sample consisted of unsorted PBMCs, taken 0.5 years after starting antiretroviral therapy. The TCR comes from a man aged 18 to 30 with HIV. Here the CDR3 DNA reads TGTGCCAGCAGGTCCGGGACAGGGAGGACCGGGGAGCTGTTTTTT. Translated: CASRSGTGRTGELFF. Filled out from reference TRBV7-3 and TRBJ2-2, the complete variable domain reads GAGVSQTPSNKVTEKGKYVELRCDPISGHTALYWYRQSLGQGPEFLIYFQGTGAADDSGLPNDRFFAVRPEGSVSTLKIQRTERGDSAVYLCASRSGTGRTGELFFGEGSRLTVL.